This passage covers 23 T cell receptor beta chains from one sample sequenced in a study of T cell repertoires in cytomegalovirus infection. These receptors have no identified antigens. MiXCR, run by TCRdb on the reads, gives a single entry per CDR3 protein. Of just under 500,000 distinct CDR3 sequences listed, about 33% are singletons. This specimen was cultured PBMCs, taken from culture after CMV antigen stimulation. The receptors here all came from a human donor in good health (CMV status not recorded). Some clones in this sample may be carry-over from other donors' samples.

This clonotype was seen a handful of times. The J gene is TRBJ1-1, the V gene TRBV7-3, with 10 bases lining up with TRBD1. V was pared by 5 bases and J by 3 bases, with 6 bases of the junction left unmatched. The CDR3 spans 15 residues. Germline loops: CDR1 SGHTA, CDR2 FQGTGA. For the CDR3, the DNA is TGTGCCAGCAGCCTCCGGACAGGGGGAGACACTGAAGCTTTCTTT. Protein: CASSLRTGGDTEAFF.

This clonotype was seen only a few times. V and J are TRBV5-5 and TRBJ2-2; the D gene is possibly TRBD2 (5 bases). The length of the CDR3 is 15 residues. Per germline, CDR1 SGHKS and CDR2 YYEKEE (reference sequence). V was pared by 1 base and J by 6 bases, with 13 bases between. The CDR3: CASSLRLALAGELFF. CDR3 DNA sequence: TGTGCCAGCAGCTTGCGGCTAGCTCTCGCCGGGGAGCTGTTTTTT.

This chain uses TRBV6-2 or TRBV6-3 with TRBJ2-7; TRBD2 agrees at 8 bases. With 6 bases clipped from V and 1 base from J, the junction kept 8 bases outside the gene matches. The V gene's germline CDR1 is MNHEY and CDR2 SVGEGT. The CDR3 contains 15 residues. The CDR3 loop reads CASSTVGGGSYEQYF. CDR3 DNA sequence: TGTGCCAGCAGCACCGTCGGGGGGGGATCCTACGAGCAGTACTTC.

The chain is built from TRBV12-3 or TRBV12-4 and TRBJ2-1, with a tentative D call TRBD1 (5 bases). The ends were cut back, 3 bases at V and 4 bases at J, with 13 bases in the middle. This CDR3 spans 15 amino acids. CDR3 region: CASSFSPGSYNEQFF. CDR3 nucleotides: TGTGCCAGCAGTTTCAGCCCAGGGTCTTACAATGAGCAGTTCTTC.

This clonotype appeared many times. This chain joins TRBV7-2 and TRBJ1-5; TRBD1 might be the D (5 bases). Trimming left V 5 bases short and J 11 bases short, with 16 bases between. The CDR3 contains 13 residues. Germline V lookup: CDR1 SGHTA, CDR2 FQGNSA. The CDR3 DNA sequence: TGTGCCAGCAGCCCTCGACAGTACTCAGCCCAGCATTTT. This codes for CASSPRQYSAQHF.

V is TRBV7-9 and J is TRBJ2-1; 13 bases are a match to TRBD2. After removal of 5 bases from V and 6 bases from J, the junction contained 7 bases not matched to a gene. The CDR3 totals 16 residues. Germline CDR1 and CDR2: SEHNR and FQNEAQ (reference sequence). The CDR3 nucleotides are TGTGCCAGCAGCACGGGACTAGCGGGAATTCCCAATGAGCAGTTCTTC. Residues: CASSTGLAGIPNEQFF.

The CDR3 spells CASTRRDRAFQPQHF. The CDR3 nucleotides read TGTGCCAGTACCCGCCGGGACAGGGCTTTTCAGCCCCAGCATTTT. J is TRBJ1-5 and V is TRBV19; TRBD1 matches 9 bases. Germline V gene lookup returns CDR1 LNHDA and CDR2 SQIVND (reference sequence). V lost 7 bases, J lost 6 bases, and 10 bases stayed unmatched. CDR3 length: 15 residues.

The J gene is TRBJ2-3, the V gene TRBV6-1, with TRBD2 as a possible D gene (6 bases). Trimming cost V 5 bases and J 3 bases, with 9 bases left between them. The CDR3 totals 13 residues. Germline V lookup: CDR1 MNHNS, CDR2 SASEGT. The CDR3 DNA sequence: TGTGCCAGCAGTCACCGGGAGACAGATACGCAGTATTTT. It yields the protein CASSHRETDTQYF.

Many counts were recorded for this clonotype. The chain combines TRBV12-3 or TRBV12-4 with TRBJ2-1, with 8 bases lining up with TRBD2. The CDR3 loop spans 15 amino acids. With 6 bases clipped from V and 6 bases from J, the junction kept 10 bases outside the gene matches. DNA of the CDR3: TGTGCCAGCAGCACCTCCGGGACTAGGAGCAATGAGCAGTTCTTC. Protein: CASSTSGTRSNEQFF.

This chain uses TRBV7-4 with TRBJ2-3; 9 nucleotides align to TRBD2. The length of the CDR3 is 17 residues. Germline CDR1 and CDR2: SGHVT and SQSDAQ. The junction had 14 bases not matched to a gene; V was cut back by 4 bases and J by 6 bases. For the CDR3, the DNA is TGTGCCAGCAGCTCAGACCCCGGACTAGCGTGGTGGGATACGCAGTATTTT. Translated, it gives CASSSDPGLAWWDTQYF.

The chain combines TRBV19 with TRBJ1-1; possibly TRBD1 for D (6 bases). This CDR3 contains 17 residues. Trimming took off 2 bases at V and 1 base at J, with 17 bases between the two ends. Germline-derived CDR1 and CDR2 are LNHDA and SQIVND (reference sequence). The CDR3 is CASSIYKGVVGNTEAFF. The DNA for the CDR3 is TGTGCCAGTAGTATATATAAGGGGGTAGTAGGGAACACTGAAGCTTTCTTT. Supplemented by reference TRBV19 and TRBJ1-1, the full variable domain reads DGGITQSPKYLFRKEGQNVTLSCEQNLNHDAMYWYRQDPGQGLRLIYYSQIVNDFQKGDIAEGYSVSREKKESFPLTVTSAQKNPTAFYLCASSIYKGVVGNTEAFFGQGTRLTVV.

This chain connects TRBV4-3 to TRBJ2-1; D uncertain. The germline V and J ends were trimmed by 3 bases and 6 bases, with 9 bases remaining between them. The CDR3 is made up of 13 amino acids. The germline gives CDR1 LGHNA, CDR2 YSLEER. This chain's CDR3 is CASSQEASNEQFF. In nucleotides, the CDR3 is TGCGCCAGCAGCCAGGAAGCGTCCAATGAGCAGTTCTTC.

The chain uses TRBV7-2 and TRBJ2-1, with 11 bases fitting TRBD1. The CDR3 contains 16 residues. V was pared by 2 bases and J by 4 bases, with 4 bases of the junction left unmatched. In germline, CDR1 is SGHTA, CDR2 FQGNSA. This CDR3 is CASSLSGQGAYNEQFF. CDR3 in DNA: TGTGCCAGCAGCTTATCTGGACAGGGGGCTTACAATGAGCAGTTCTTC.

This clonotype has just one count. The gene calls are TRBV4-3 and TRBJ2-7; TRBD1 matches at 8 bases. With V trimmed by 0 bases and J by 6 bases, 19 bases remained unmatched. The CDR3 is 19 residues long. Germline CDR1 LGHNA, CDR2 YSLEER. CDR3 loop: CASSQEEPHRADRVSEQYV. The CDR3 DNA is TGCGCCAGCAGCCAAGAGGAACCCCATCGAGCGGACAGGGTGAGCGAGCAGTACGTC.

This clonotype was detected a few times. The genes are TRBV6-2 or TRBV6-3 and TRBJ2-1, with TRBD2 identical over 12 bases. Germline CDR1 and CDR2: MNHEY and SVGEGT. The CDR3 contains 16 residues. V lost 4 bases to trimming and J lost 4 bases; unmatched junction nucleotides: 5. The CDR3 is CASSSYGLAGYNEQFF. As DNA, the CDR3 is TGTGCCAGCAGTTCCTACGGACTAGCGGGGTACAATGAGCAGTTCTTC.

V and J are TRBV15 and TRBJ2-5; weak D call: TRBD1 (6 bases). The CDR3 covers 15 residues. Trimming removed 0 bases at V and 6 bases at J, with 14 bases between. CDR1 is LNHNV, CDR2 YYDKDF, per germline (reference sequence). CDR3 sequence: CATSRDQSQGKTQYF. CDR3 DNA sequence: TGTGCCACCAGCAGAGATCAGTCACAGGGCAAGACCCAGTACTTC. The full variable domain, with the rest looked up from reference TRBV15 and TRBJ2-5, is DAMVIQNPRYQVTQFGKPVTLSCSQTLNHNVMYWYQQKSSQAPKLLFHYYDKDFNNEADTPDNFQSRRPNTSFCFLDIRSPGLGDTAMYLCATSRDQSQGKTQYFGPGTRLLVL.

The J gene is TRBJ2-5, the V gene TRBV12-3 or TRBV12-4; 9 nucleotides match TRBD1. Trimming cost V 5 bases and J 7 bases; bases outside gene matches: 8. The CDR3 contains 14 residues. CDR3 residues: CASSPLRDRVTQYF. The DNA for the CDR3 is TGTGCCAGCAGTCCTCTCCGGGACAGGGTGACCCAGTACTTC.

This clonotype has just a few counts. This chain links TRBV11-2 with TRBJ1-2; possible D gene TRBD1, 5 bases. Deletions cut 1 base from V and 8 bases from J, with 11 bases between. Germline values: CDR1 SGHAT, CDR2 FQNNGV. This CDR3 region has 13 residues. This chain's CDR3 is CASSLVEGSGYTF. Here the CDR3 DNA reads TGTGCCAGCAGCTTAGTTGAGGGGTCGGGCTACACCTTC.

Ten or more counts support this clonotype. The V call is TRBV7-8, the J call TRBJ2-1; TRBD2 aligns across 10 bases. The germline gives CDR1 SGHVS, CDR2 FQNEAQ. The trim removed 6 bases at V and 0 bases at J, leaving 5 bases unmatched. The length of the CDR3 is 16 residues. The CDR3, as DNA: TGTGCCAGCAGACCGCCTAGCGGGAGCTCCTACAATGAGCAGTTCTTC. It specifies CASRPPSGSSYNEQFF.

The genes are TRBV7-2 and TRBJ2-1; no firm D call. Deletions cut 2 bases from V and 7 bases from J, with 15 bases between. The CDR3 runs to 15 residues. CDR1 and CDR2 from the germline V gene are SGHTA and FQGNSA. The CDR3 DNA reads TGTGCCAGCAGCTTAAACACGAGACCCGCGAATGAGCAGTTCTTC. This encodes CASSLNTRPANEQFF.

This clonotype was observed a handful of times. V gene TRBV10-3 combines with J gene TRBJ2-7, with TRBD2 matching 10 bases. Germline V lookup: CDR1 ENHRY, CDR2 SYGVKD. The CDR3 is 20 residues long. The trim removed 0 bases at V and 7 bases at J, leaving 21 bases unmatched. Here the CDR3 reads CAISESTGQKGSGRAKEQYF. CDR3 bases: TGTGCCATCAGTGAGTCGACGGGACAAAAAGGGAGCGGGAGGGCCAAAGAGCAGTACTTC.

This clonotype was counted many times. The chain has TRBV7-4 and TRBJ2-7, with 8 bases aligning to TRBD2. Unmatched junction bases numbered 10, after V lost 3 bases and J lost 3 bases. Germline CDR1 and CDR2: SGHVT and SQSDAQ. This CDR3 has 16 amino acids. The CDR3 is CASSFRREGGNYEQYV. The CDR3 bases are TGTGCCAGCAGCTTCCGCCGGGAGGGTGGGAACTACGAGCAGTACGTC.

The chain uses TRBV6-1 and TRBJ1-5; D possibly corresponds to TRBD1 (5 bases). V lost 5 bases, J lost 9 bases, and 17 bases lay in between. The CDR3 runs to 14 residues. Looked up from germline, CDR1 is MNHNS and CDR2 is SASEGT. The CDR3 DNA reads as TGTGCCAGCAGTTACGATGGGGGGGATCGGCCCCAGCATTTT. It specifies CASSYDGGDRPQHF.